Following are 3 T cell receptor beta chains from one sample sequenced in a study of blood T cell repertoires in COVID-19. The assay was immunoSEQ multiplex PCR, and TCRdb's table has in-frame clones only and misses some. Here the sample spans a few hundred thousand clones, 88% being singletons. Sequenced sample: peripheral blood. The receptors stem from a woman aged 30 to 39 who had recovered from COVID-19.

The chain joins TRBV5-6 to TRBJ2-5; 7 positions match TRBD1. Germline trimming cut 6 bases from V and 7 bases from J; bases unmatched to any gene: 12. The CDR3 is 14 residues long. The V gene's germline CDR1 is SGHDT and CDR2 YYEEEE. CDR3 DNA sequence: TGTGCCAGCACCCTTCGGGGACAGCTCCTGACCCAGTACTTC. Translating gives CASTLRGQLLTQYF. Looking up the rest from reference TRBV5-6 and TRBJ2-5 gives the full variable domain: DAGVTQSPTHLIKTRGQQVTLRCSPKSGHDTVSWYQQALGQGPQFIFQYYEEEERQRGNFPDRFSGHQFPNYSSELNVNALLLGDSALYLCASTLRGQLLTQYFGPGTRLLVL.

CDR3 sequence (DNA): TGCGCCAGCAGCCAATCGGTGACAGGTTCCTCGAGCTCCTATAATTCACCCCTCCACTTT. Translating it yields CASSQSVTGSSSSYNSPLHF. This chain connects TRBV4-3 to TRBJ1-6, with D perhaps TRBD1 (6 bases). Trimming shortened V by 2 bases and J by 0 bases, and 20 bases separated the two germline ends. The CDR3 runs to 20 residues. Germline V gene lookup returns CDR1 LGHNA and CDR2 YSLEER.

The J gene is TRBJ2-7, the V gene TRBV30, with 8 bases that match TRBD1. The germline V gene has CDR1 GTSNPN and CDR2 SVGIG (reference sequence). The CDR3 totals 14 residues. V lost 2 bases, J lost 2 bases, and 5 bases stayed unmatched. CDR3 amino acids: CAWSRQGRTYEQYF. The CDR3, as DNA: TGTGCCTGGAGTCGACAGGGGCGTACCTACGAGCAGTACTTC. Full variable domain (remainder filled in from reference TRBV30 and TRBJ2-7): SQTIHQWPATLVQPVGSPLSLECTVEGTSNPNLYWYRQAAGRGLQLLFYSVGIGQISSEVPQNLSASRPQDRQFILSSKKLLLSDSGFYLCAWSRQGRTYEQYFGPGTRLTVT.